This note documents a single TCR beta chain sequence. Its antigen is not identified. This sample is part of a study of cytomegalovirus exposure and HLA in healthy donors. Broader study findings: Follow-up analysis later connected one missense variant in DCLRE1C with trimming of TCR beta V- and J-genes. Per published reports, the classifier diagnosed cytomegalovirus status with high specificity and sensitivity.

This PCR relied on a set of 60 Vbeta primers and 13 Jbeta primers. Sequencing used immunoSEQ multiplex PCR; TCRdb keeps in-frame clones, though not all of them. Among around 150,000 clones, about 80% were seen once, and the ten largest hold 2% to 2.5%. The CDR3 covers 16 residues. The V end was cut by 0 bases, the J end by 0 bases, with 13 bases between. Germline values: CDR1 SGDLS, CDR2 YYNGEE. Specimen: PBMCs. This TCR was sampled from a man aged 25 to 45 in good health and CMV-seronegative. The J gene is TRBJ2-7, the V gene TRBV9; D may be TRBD1 (6 bases). The CDR3 DNA sequence: TGTGCCAGCAGCGTAGGGGGGCCGGGGAGCTCCTACGAGCAGTACTTC. Amino acids: CASSVGGPGSSYEQYF. The variable domain in full, completed from reference TRBV9 and TRBJ2-7, reads DSGVTQTPKHLITATGQRVTLRCSPRSGDLSVYWYQQSLDQGLQFLIQYYNGEERAKGNILERFSAQQFPDLHSELNLSSLELGDSALYFCASSVGGPGSSYEQYFGPGTRLTVT.